What follows describes a single TCR beta chain. An input of roughly 0.5 to 1 ug of RNA was subjected to reverse transcription using random hexamers. An immunoSEQ multiplex PCR generated amplified TCR beta CDR3 products spanning 54 Vbeta and 13 Jbeta. TCRdb reprocessed the immunoSEQ multiplex PCR reads via MiXCR and lists one record per CDR3 protein. There are more than 200,000 distinct CDR3 sequences in the sample; about 94% occur only once, and about 0.13% lies in the top ten. V dropped 7 bases and J dropped 4 bases, with 17 bases sitting between them. The germline V gene encodes CDR1 MNHNS and CDR2 SASEGT. This CDR3 region has 15 residues. The data derive from a study of CD8 T cells in Susac syndrome.

The receptor was isolated from a human donor with multiple sclerosis. The sequenced sample consisted of CD8+ T cells from PBMCs. This chain connects TRBV6-1 to TRBJ2-1, with a weak D call TRBD2 (6 bases). CDR3 loop: CASTDLGGVYNEQFF. DNA of the CDR3: TGTGCCAGCACCGACCTTGGCGGGGTTTACAATGAGCAGTTCTTC.